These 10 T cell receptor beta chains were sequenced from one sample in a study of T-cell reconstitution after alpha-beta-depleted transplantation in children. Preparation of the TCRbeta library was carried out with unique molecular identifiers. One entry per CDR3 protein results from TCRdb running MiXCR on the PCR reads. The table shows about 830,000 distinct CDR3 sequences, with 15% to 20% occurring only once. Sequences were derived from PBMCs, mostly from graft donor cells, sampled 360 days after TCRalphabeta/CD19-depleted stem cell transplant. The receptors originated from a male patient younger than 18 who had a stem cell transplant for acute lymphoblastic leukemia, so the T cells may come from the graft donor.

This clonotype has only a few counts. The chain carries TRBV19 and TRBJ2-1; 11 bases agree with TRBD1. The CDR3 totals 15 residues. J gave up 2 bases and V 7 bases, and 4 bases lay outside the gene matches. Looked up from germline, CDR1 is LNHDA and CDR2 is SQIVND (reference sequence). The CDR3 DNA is TGTGCCAGTACCCCGGACAGGGGGCCCTACAATGAGCAGTTCTTC. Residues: CASTPDRGPYNEQFF.

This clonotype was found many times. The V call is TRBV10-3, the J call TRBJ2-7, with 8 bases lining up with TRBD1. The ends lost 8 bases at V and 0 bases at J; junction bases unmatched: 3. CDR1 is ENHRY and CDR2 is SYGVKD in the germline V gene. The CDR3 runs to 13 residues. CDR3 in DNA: TGTGCCATCGGGGACAGGAACTCCTACGAGCAGTACTTC. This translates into CAIGDRNSYEQYF.

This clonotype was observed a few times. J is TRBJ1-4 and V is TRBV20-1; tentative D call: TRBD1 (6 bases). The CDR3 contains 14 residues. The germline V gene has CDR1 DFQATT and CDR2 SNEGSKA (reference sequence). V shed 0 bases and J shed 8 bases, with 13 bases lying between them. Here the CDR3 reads CSARDRKGDEKLFF. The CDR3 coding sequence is TGCAGTGCTAGAGATCGGAAGGGGGACGAAAAACTGTTTTTT.

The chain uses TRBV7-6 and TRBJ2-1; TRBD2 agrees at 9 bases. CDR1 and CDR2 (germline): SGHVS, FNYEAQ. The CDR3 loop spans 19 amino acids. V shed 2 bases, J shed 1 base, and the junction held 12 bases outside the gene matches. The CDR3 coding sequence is TGTGCCAGCAGCTTAACTCTTAGGCAGCGGGAGGCTTCCTACAATGAGCAGTTCTTC. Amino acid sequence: CASSLTLRQREASYNEQFF.

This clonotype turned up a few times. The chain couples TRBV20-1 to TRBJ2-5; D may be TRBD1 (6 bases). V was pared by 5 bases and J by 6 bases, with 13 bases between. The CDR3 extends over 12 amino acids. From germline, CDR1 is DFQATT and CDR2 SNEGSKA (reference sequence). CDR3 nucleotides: TGCAGTGCTCACAGGGAAAAGAAGACCCAGTACTTC. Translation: CSAHREKKTQYF.

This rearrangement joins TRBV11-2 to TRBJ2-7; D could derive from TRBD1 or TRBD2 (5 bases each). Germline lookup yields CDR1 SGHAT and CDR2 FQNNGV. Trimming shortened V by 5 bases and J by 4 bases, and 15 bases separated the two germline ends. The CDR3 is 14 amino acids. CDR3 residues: CASSTYRDQYEQYF. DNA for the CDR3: TGTGCCAGCAGCACCTACCGGGACCAATACGAGCAGTACTTC.

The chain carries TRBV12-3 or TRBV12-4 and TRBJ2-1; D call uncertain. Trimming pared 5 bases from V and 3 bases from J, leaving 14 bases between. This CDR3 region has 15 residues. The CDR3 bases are TGTGCCAGCAGTCAACCGCTTCGATACTACAATGAGCAGTTCTTC. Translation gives CASSQPLRYYNEQFF.

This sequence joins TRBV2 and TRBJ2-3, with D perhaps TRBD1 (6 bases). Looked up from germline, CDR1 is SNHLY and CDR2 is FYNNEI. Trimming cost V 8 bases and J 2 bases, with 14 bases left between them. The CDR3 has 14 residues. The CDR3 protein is CASGRDRLTDTQYF. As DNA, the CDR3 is TGTGCCAGCGGGAGAGACAGGCTCACAGATACGCAGTATTTT.

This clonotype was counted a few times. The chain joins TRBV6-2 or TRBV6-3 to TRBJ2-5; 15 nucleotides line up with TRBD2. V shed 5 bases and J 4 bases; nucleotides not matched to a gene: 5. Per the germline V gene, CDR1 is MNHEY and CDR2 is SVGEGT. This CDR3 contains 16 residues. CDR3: CASSEGLAGGGETQYF. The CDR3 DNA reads TGTGCCAGCAGTGAGGGACTAGCGGGAGGAGGAGAGACCCAGTACTTC.

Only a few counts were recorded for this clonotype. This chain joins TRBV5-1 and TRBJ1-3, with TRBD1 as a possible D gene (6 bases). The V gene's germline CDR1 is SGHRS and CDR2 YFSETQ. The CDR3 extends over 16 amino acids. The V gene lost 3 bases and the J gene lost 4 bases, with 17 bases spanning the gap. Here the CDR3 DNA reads TGCGCCAGCAGCTCACGGGACACGAGGACCGGAAACACCATATATTTT. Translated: CASSSRDTRTGNTIYF.